The present T cell receptor (beta chain) was sequenced within a study of CD8+CD57+ T cells in acquired aplastic anemia. Study in general: Quantities of DNA derived from sorted CD4+ and CD8+ cells averaged approximately 3.5 ug. General observations from the study: In common between the patients and the controls were twenty-nine CD8+ CDR3 sequences. Any difference that existed in CD8+ Simpson's diversity between patients and controls was not significant.

This CDR3 has 12 residues. Germline V gives CDR1 KGHDR, CDR2 SFDVKD. V was pared by 3 bases and J by 7 bases, with 8 bases between. TCR beta VDJ and CDR3 profiles were obtained from a genomic DNA template. In TCRdb, the reads were re-called with MiXCR into one record per CDR3 protein. Among 200,000 or so distinct CDR3 sequences listed, less than 65% were seen once. Only one count was recorded for this clonotype. Its antigen is undetermined. The chain is built from TRBV24-1 and TRBJ1-2; no firm D call. The sample consisted of sorted CD4+, CD8+, or CD8+CD57+ T cells (not recorded which) from PBMCs. This clonotype was sampled from a human donor with severe aplastic anemia or a healthy control (not recorded which). Here the CDR3 reads CATSDPGGGYTF. DNA for the CDR3: TGTGCCACCAGTGATCCCGGCGGTGGCTACACCTTC.